Below, 23 T cell receptor beta chains from the same sample are listed, as sequenced in a study of OX40 agonist ivuxolimab in advanced cancers. TCRdb keeps only in-frame clones here, not all; method: immunoSEQ multiplex PCR. The repertoire holds approximately 99,000 clones, with about 96% as singletons. The material sequenced was CD4+ or CD8+ T cells sorted from blood, taken in a trial of the OX40 agonist ivuxolimab. The receptors come from an adult with an advanced solid tumor such as melanoma, head and neck, liver or kidney cancer.

The V call is TRBV5-6, the J call TRBJ2-5; tentative D call: TRBD2 (6 bases). The CDR3 is 13 amino acids. Germline V gene data show CDR1 as SGHDT and CDR2 as YYEEEE. The V and J ends lost 0 bases and 5 bases respectively, with 8 bases between them. CDR3 DNA: TGTGCCAGCAGCTTGGCGGCGGGGGAGACCCAGTACTTC. It yields the protein CASSLAAGETQYF.

Of note for this clone: Other nucleotide sequences from this sample produce the same CDR3. CDR3 region: CASSDGTGWSGANVLTF. The DNA of the CDR3 is TGTGCCAGCAGCGACGGGACAGGGTGGTCCGGGGCCAACGTCCTGACTTTC. The rearrangement joins TRBV7-9 to TRBJ2-6, with 9 bases that match TRBD1. The germline V gene has CDR1 SEHNR and CDR2 FQNEAQ (reference sequence). V lost 5 bases, J lost 4 bases, and 9 bases stayed unmatched. CDR3 length: 17 amino acids.

The genes are TRBV27 and TRBJ1-2; tentative D call: TRBD1 (6 bases). V lost 7 bases and J lost 8, with 17 bases in between. Germline values: CDR1 MNHEY, CDR2 SMNVEV (reference sequence). The CDR3 length is 13 residues. This chain's CDR3 is CASNPRGAGGYTF. CDR3 DNA: TGTGCCAGCAACCCCCGGGGGGCGGGGGGCTACACCTTC.

The chain links TRBV7-9 to TRBJ1-1, with D perhaps matching TRBD1 (6 bases). CDR3 length equals 13 residues. Germline lookup yields CDR1 SEHNR and CDR2 FQNEAQ (reference sequence). The V end lost 1 base, the J end lost 4 bases, and 7 bases lay between the germline ends. This CDR3 reads CASSLEGGTEAFF. The CDR3 DNA reads as TGTGCCAGCAGCTTAGAGGGGGGCACTGAAGCTTTCTTT. Looking up the rest from reference TRBV7-9 and TRBJ1-1 gives the full variable domain: DTGVSQNPRHKITKRGQNVTFRCDPISEHNRLYWYRQTLGQGPEFLTYFQNEAQLEKSRLLSDRFSAERPKGSFSTLEIQRTEQGDSAMYLCASSLEGGTEAFFGQGTRLTVV.

This clone was picked up one time. The rearrangement links TRBV27 to TRBJ2-2; D unclear. This CDR3 contains 14 residues. Trimming left V 1 base short and J 6 bases short, with 9 bases between. The germline CDR1 and CDR2 sequences are MNHEY and SMNVEV (reference sequence). The CDR3 region is CASSLYVQAGELFF. CDR3 sequence (DNA): TGTGCCAGCAGTTTATACGTTCAGGCCGGGGAGCTGTTTTTT.

The chain employs TRBV11-2 and TRBJ2-2; 9 bases fit TRBD1. CDR3 size: 16 residues. Germline CDR1 SGHAT, CDR2 FQNNGV. V shed 5 bases, J shed 4 bases, and the junction held 8 bases outside the gene matches. In DNA form, the CDR3 reads TGTGCCAGCAGCCCAGGACAGGGACAGGGCACCGGGGAGCTGTTTTTT. Translation: CASSPGQGQGTGELFF.

This chain links TRBV14 with TRBJ1-2, with D unclear. The germline gives CDR1 SGHDN, CDR2 FVKESK. The CDR3 runs 13 residues. V lost 4 bases to trimming and J lost 2 bases, with 8 bases between them. The CDR3 nucleotides read TGTGCCAGCAGCCGTAGCCCGAACTATGGCTACACCTTC. It specifies CASSRSPNYGYTF.

This clone occurred once. V gene TRBV2 combines with J gene TRBJ2-1; 13 bases are a match to TRBD2. The junction had 5 bases not matched to a gene; V was cut back by 5 bases and J by 7 bases. Germline CDR1 SNHLY, CDR2 FYNNEI. The CDR3 has 15 residues. CDR3 sequence (DNA): TGTGCCAGCAGTACCCCGGGACTAGCGGGGAATGAGCAGTTCTTC. Translation gives CASSTPGLAGNEQFF. Full variable domain (rest looked up from reference TRBV2 and TRBJ2-1): EPEVTQTPSHQVTQMGQEVILRCVPISNHLYFYWYRQILGQKVEFLVSFYNNEISEKSEIFDDQFSVERPDGSNFTLKIRSTKLEDSAMYFCASSTPGLAGNEQFFGPGTRLTVL.

The chain is built from TRBV4-1 and TRBJ2-1; unclear D gene. The V end lost 2 bases, the J end lost 4 bases, and 3 bases lay between the germline ends. Germline V gene data show CDR1 as MGHRA and CDR2 as YSYEKL. The CDR3 spans 12 residues. The CDR3: CASSQTYNEQFF. CDR3 bases: TGCGCCAGCAGCCAAACGTACAATGAGCAGTTCTTC.

This clone showed up just a few times. The J gene is TRBJ1-2, the V gene TRBV18, with D possibly TRBD1 on 5 matching bases. Germline V gene data show CDR1 as KGHSH and CDR2 as LQKENI. Trimming cost V 2 bases and J 4 bases, with 11 bases left between them. CDR3 length equals 14 residues. CDR3 residues: CASSPGHPLYGYTF. The CDR3 coding sequence is TGTGCCAGCTCACCAGGACATCCTCTCTATGGCTACACCTTC.

Here the CDR3 reads CASSITENTEAFF. The CDR3 nucleotides are TGTGCCAGTAGTATTACAGAGAACACTGAAGCTTTCTTT. The chain uses TRBV19 and TRBJ1-1, with unresolved D. Germline CDR1 is LNHDA and CDR2 is SQIVND (reference sequence). This CDR3 is built from 13 residues. Trimming removed 3 bases from V and 1 base from J, with 6 bases in between.

The rearrangement links TRBV9 to TRBJ2-7, with D possibly matching TRBD1 (5 bases). The germline V and J ends were trimmed by 7 bases and 0 bases, with 14 bases remaining between them. Germline V gives CDR1 SGDLS, CDR2 YYNGEE. The length of the CDR3 is 14 residues. The chain's CDR3 is CASSWGEVSYEQYF. The DNA for the CDR3 is TGTGCCAGCTCTTGGGGCGAGGTCTCCTACGAGCAGTACTTC.

The J gene is TRBJ2-5, the V gene TRBV28; 11 bases map to TRBD1. The assigned J gene may be wrong: the sequence end matches TRBJ2-7 better. CDR1 is MDHEN, CDR2 SYDVKM, per germline. CDR3 size: 15 residues. This CDR3 reads CASSLTGTGGPEQYF. In DNA form, the CDR3 reads TGTGCCAGCAGTTTAACGGGGACAGGGGGTCCCGAGCAGTACTTC.

The chain joins TRBV27 to TRBJ2-7, with TRBD1 matching 9 bases. This CDR3 has 15 residues. Looked up from germline, CDR1 is MNHEY and CDR2 is SMNVEV (reference sequence). V shed 4 bases and J 2 bases; nucleotides not matched to a gene: 6. The CDR3 sequence: CASSWGTGIAYEQYF. In DNA form, the CDR3 reads TGTGCCAGCAGTTGGGGGACAGGGATCGCCTACGAGCAGTACTTC.

This chain joins TRBV29-1 and TRBJ2-5; 10 bases map to TRBD2. The CDR3 extends over 13 amino acids. The trim removed 6 bases at V and 2 bases at J, leaving 3 bases unmatched. The V gene's germline CDR1 is SQVTM and CDR2 ANQGSEA. CDR3 nucleotide sequence: TGCAGCGTCGAACTAGCGGGGCAAGAGACCCAGTACTTC. Protein sequence: CSVELAGQETQYF.

This chain connects TRBV7-9 to TRBJ2-1; the D gene is possibly TRBD1 (5 bases). Germline V CDR1 and CDR2: SEHNR, FQNEAQ (reference sequence). The CDR3 runs to 12 residues. Trimming cost V 7 bases and J 9 bases, with 13 bases left between them. CDR3 loop: CASTPGRGEQFF. The CDR3 DNA reads TGTGCCAGCACTCCGGGTAGGGGTGAGCAGTTCTTC.

This clone has only one observation. The J gene is TRBJ2-7, the V gene TRBV28; 7 nucleotides line up with TRBD1. Looked up from germline, CDR1 is MDHEN and CDR2 is SYDVKM. The CDR3 is 14 residues long. V shed 3 bases and J 4 bases; nucleotides not matched to a gene: 6. The CDR3: CASSFEGARYEQYF. The CDR3 DNA sequence: TGTGCCAGCAGTTTTGAGGGGGCGAGGTACGAGCAGTACTTC. The variable domain in full, with the rest retrieved from reference TRBV28 and TRBJ2-7, is DVKVTQSSRYLVKRTGEKVFLECVQDMDHENMFWYRQDPGLGLRLIYFSYDVKMKEKGDIPEGYSVSREKKERFSLILESASTNQTSMYLCASSFEGARYEQYFGPGTRLTVT.

This rearrangement joins TRBV19 to TRBJ1-2; D gene uncertain. This CDR3 is 14 amino acids long. CDR1 is LNHDA and CDR2 is SQIVND in the germline V gene (reference sequence). Trimming removed 2 bases from V and 6 bases from J, with 13 bases in between. CDR3 DNA sequence: TGTGCCAGTAGTATAATTCCTAACGTAGATGGCTACACCTTC. Encoded protein: CASSIIPNVDGYTF.

CDR3 sequence reads: CASSEYRQDTQYF. The CDR3 DNA sequence: TGTGCCAGCAGTGAGTACAGGCAAGATACGCAGTATTTT. The chain combines TRBV25-1 with TRBJ2-3; D is perhaps TRBD1 (5 bases). The germline V gene encodes CDR1 MGHDK and CDR2 SYGVNS. The CDR3 contains 13 residues. Trimming cost V 3 bases and J 5 bases, with 9 bases left between them. Full variable domain (remainder filled in from reference TRBV25-1 and TRBJ2-3): EADIYQTPRYLVIGTGKKITLECSQTMGHDKMYWYQQDPGMELHLIHYSYGVNSTEKGDLSSESTVSRIRTEHFPLTLESARPSHTSQYLCASSEYRQDTQYFGPGTRLTVL.

This chain uses TRBV6-1 with TRBJ1-5; TRBD1 might be the D (6 bases). From germline, CDR1 is MNHNS and CDR2 SASEGT. This CDR3 is built from 15 residues. V was pared by 2 bases and J by 0 bases, with 8 bases between. CDR3 DNA sequence: TGTGCCAGCAGTGAAAGGGACAATAGCAATCAGCCCCAGCATTTT. This codes for CASSERDNSNQPQHF.

V is TRBV27 and J is TRBJ2-1; the D gene is possibly TRBD1 (6 bases). Trimming stripped 5 bases from V and 0 bases from J, with 11 bases between. The CDR3 spans 15 residues. Germline CDR1 and CDR2: MNHEY and SMNVEV (reference sequence). As DNA, the CDR3 is TGTGCCAGCAGTAACAGGGAGAGCTCCTACAATGAGCAGTTCTTC. This translates into CASSNRESSYNEQFF.

J is TRBJ1-5 and V is TRBV19; D call uncertain. CDR3 length: 15 amino acids. Trimming took 7 bases from V and 4 from J, leaving 17 bases between them. The V gene's germline CDR1 is LNHDA and CDR2 SQIVND (reference sequence). The CDR3 DNA reads as TGTGCCAGTACCTTGGACTCTAACCCAAATCAGCCCCAGCATTTT. Its translation is CASTLDSNPNQPQHF.

The chain links TRBV6-4 to TRBJ2-1; D tentatively reads TRBD1 or TRBD2 (7 bases each). This CDR3 has 14 residues. Per the germline V gene, CDR1 is MRHNA and CDR2 is SNTAGT. Trimming cost V 2 bases and J 8 bases, with 13 bases left between them. The CDR3 here is CASSDQGGYDEQFF. The DNA for the CDR3 is TGTGCCAGCAGTGACCAGGGGGGGTACGATGAGCAGTTCTTC.